This T cell receptor beta chain was sequenced for a study of blood T cell repertoires in COVID-19. For the study at large: The samples span acute and convalescent COVID-19 from the United States, Italy and Spain. Sources were T cells, B-cell-depleted T cells, or PBMCs; the material itself was cDNA or gDNA.

This CDR3 comprises 16 residues. From germline, CDR1 is KGHSH and CDR2 LQKENI. With V trimmed by 2 bases and J by 2 bases, 7 bases remained unmatched. Study processing details: How many nucleated cells were present was estimated from reference gene primer amplification. Repertoires were generated with immunoSEQ multiplex PCR, while TCRdb's copy carries only in-frame clones and drops some. Clone size and V and J calls were adopted from that table, with D and trimming inferred from the DNA. This table holds some 130,000 clones, about nine tenths found once. Sequenced material: peripheral blood. The clonotype comes from a man in his fifties with active COVID-19. The chain is built from TRBV18 and TRBJ2-3; 7 nucleotides align to TRBD2. The CDR3 sequence: CASSPWEGSDTDTQYF. The CDR3 region has the DNA TGTGCCAGCTCACCATGGGAGGGAAGCGACACAGATACGCAGTATTTT.